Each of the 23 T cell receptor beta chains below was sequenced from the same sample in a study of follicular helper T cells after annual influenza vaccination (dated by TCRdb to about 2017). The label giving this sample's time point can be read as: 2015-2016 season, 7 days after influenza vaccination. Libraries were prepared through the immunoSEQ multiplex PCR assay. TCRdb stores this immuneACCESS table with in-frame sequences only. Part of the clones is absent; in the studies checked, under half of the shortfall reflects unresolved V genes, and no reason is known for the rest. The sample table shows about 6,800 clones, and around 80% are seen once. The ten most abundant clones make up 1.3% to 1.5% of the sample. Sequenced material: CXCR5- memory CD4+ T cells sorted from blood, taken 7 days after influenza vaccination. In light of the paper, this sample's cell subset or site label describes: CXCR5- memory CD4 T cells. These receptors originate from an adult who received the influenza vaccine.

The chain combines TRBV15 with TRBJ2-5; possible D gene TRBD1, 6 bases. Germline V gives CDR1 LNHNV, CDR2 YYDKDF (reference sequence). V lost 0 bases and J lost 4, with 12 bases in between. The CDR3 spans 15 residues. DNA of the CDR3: TGTGCCACCAGCAGAGAAAAGGGACAAGTAGAGACCCAGTACTTC. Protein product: CATSREKGQVETQYF.

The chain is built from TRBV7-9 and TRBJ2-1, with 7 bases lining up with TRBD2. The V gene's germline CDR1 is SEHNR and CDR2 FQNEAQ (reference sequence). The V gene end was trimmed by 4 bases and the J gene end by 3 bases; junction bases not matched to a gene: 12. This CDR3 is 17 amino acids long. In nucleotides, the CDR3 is TGTGCCAGCAGCTCGACCACCCTAGCGGCAGTCTACAATGAGCAGTTCTTC. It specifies CASSSTTLAAVYNEQFF.

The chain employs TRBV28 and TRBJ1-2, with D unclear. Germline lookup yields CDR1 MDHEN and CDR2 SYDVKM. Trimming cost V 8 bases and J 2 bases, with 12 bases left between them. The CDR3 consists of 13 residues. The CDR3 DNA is TGTGCCAGCCGTACCGGCAGGAACTATGGCTACACCTTC. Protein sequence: CASRTGRNYGYTF.

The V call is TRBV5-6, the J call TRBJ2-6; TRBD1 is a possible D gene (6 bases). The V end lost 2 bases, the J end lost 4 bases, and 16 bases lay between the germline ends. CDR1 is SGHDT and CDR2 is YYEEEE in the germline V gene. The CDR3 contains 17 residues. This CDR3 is CASSFQQGQPGANVLTF. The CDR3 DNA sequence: TGTGCCAGCAGCTTTCAACAGGGACAACCCGGGGCCAACGTCCTGACTTTC. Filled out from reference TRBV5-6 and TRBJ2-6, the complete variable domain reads DAGVTQSPTHLIKTRGQQVTLRCSPKSGHDTVSWYQQALGQGPQFIFQYYEEEERQRGNFPDRFSGHQFPNYSSELNVNALLLGDSALYLCASSFQQGQPGANVLTFGAGSRLTVL.

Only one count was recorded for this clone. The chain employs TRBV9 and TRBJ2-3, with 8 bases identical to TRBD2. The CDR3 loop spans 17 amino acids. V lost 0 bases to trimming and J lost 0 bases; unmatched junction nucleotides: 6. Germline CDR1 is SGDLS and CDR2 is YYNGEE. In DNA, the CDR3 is TGTGCCAGCAGCGTAGTCCCAGCGGGGGTGAGCACAGATACGCAGTATTTT. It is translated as CASSVVPAGVSTDTQYF.

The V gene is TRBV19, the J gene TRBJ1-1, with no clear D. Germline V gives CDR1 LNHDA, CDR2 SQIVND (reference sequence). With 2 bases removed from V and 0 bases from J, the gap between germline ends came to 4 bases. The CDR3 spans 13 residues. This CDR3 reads CASSIRMNTEAFF. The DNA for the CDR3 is TGTGCCAGTAGTATACGGATGAACACTGAAGCTTTCTTT.

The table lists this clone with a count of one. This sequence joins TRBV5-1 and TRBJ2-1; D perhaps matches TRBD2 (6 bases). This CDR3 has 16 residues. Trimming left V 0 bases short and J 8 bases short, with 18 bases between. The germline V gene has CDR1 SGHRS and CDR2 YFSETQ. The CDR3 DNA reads TGCGCCAGCAGCTTGGATTCGGGACTTGTGGGCCATGAGCAGTTCTTC. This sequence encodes CASSLDSGLVGHEQFF.

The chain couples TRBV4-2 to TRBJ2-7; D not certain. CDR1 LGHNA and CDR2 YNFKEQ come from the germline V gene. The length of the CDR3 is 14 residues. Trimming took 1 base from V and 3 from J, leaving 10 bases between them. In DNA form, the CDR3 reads TGTGCCAGCAGCCAAGTCGGGCCAGGCTACGAGCAGTACTTC. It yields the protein CASSQVGPGYEQYF.

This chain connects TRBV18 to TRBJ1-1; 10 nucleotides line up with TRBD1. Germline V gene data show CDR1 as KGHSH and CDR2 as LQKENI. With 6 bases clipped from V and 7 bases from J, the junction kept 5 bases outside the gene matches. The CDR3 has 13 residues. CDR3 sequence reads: CASSPDRGSEAFF. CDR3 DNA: TGTGCCAGCTCGCCGGACAGGGGGAGTGAAGCTTTCTTT.

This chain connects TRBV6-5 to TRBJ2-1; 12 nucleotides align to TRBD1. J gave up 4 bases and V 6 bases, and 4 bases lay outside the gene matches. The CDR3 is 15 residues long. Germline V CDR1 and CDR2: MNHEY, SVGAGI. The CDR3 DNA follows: TGTGCCAGCAGGGGGGACAGGGGGCGGTACAATGAGCAGTTCTTC. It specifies CASRGDRGRYNEQFF.

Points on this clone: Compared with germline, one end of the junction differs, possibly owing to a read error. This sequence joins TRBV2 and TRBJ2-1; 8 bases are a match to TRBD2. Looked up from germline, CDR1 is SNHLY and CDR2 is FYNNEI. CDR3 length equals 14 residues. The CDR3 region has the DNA TGTGCCAGCAGCGAAGGGTTAGCGGGGTTTCGGCAGTTCTTC. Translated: CASSEGLAGFRQFF.

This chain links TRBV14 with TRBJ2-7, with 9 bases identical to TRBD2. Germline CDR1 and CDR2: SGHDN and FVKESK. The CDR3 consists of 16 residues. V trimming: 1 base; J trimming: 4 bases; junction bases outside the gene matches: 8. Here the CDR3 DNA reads TGTGCCAGCAGCCAAGGAAGGCGGGGGGGCTGGTACGAGCAGTACTTC. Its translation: CASSQGRRGGWYEQYF. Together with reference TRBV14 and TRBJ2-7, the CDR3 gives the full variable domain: EAGVTQFPSHSVIEKGQTVTLRCDPISGHDNLYWYRRVMGKEIKFLLHFVKESKQDESGMPNNRFLAERTGGTYSTLKVQPAELEDSGVYFCASSQGRRGGWYEQYFGPGTRLTVT.

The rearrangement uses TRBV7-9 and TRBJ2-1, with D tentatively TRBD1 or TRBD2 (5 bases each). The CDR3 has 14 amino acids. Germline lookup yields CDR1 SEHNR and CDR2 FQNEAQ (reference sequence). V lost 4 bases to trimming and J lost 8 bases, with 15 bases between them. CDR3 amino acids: CASSSGTRGYEQFF. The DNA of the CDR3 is TGTGCCAGCAGCTCCGGGACCCGAGGATATGAGCAGTTCTTC.

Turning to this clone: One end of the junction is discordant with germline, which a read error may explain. The CDR3 reads CASRSGRGETFF. The DNA for the CDR3 is TGTGCCAGCAGGAGCGGACGAGGTGAAACTTTCTTT. The chain employs TRBV28 and TRBJ1-1; D call uncertain. Germline CDR1 and CDR2: MDHEN and SYDVKM. The CDR3 covers 12 residues.

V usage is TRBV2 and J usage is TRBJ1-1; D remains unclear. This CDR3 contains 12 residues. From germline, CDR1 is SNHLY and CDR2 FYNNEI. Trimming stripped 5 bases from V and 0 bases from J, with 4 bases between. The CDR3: CASSRMNTEAFF. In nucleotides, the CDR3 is TGTGCCAGCAGTAGGATGAACACTGAAGCTTTCTTT.

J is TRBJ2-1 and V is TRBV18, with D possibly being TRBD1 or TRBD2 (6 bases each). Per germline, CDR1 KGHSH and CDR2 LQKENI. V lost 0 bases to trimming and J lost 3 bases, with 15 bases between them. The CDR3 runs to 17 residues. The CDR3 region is CASSPPLAQGGYNEQFF. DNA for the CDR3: TGTGCCAGCTCACCACCTCTCGCACAGGGAGGCTACAATGAGCAGTTCTTC. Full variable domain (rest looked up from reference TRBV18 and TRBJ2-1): NAGVMQNPRHLVRRRGQEARLRCSPMKGHSHVYWYRQLPEEGLKFMVYLQKENIIDESGMPKERFSAEFPKEGPSILRIQQVVRGDSAAYFCASSPPLAQGGYNEQFFGPGTRLTVL.

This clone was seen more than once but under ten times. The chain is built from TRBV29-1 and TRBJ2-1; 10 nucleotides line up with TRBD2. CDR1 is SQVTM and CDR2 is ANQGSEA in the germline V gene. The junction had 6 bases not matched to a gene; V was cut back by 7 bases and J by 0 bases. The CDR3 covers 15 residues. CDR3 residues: CSASAGGSSYNEQFF. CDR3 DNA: TGCAGCGCTTCAGCGGGAGGGAGCTCCTACAATGAGCAGTTCTTC.

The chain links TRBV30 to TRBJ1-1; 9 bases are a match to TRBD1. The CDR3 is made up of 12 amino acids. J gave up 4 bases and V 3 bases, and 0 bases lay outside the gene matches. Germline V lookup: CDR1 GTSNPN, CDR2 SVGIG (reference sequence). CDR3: CAWRGQGTEAFF. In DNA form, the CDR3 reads TGTGCCTGGAGGGGACAGGGCACTGAAGCTTTCTTT.

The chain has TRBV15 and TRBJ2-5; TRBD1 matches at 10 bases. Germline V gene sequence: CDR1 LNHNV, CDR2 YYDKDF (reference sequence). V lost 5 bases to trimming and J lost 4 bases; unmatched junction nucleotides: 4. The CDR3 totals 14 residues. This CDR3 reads CATSLGQGRETQYF. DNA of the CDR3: TGTGCCACCAGCTTGGGACAGGGGCGAGAGACCCAGTACTTC.

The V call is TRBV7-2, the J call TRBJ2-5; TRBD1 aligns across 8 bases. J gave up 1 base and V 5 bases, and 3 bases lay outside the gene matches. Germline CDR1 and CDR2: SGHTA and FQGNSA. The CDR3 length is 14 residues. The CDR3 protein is CASSLQGVQETQYF. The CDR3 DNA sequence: TGTGCCAGCAGCCTACAGGGGGTCCAAGAGACCCAGTACTTC.

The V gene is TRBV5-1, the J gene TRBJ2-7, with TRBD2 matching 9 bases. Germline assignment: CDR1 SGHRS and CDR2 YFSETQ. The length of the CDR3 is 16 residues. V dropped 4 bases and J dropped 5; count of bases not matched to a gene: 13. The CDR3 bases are TGCGCCAGCAGCCCGATGCGTAGCGGGAGTATCGACGAGCAGTACTTC. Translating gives CASSPMRSGSIDEQYF.

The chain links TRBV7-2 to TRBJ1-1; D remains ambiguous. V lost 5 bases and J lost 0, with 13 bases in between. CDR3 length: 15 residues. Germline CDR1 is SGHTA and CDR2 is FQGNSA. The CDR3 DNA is TGTGCCAGCAGCCCGGGTGGGATTATGAACACTGAAGCTTTCTTT. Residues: CASSPGGIMNTEAFF. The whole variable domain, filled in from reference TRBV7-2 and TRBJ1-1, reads GAGVSQSPSNKVTEKGKDVELRCDPISGHTALYWYRQSLGQGLEFLIYFQGNSAPDKSGLPSDRFSAERTGGSVSTLTIQRTQQEDSAVYLCASSPGGIMNTEAFFGQGTRLTVV.

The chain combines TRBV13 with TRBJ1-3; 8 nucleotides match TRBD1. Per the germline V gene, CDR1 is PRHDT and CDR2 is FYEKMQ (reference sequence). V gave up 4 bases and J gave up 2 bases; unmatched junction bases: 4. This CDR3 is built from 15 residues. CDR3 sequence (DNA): TGTGCCAGCAGCTCCGGACAGGGCGCTGGAAACACCATATATTTT. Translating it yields CASSSGQGAGNTIYF.